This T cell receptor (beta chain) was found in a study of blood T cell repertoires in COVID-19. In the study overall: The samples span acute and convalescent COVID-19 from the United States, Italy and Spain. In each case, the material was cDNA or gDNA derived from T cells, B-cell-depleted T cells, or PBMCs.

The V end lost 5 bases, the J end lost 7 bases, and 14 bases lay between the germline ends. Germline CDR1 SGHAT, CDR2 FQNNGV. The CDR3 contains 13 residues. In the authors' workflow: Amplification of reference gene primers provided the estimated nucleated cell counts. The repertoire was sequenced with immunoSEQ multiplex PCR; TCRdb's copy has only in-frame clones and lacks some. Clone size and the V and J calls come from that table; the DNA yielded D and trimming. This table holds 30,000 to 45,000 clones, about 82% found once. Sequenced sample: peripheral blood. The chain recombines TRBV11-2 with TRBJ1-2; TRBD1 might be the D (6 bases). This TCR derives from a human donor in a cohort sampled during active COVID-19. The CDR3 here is CASSPDSYGGYTF. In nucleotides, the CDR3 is TGTGCCAGCAGCCCGGACAGTTACGGTGGCTACACCTTC.